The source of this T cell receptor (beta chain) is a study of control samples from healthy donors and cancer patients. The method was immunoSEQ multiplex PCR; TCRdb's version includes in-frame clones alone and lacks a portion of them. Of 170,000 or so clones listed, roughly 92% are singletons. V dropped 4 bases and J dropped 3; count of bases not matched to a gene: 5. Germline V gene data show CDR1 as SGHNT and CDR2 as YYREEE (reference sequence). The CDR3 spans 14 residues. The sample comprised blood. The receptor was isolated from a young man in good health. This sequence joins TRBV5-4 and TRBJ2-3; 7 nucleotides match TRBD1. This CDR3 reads CASSHTQGTDTQYF. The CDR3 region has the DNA TGTGCCAGCAGCCATACACAGGGGACAGATACGCAGTATTTT.